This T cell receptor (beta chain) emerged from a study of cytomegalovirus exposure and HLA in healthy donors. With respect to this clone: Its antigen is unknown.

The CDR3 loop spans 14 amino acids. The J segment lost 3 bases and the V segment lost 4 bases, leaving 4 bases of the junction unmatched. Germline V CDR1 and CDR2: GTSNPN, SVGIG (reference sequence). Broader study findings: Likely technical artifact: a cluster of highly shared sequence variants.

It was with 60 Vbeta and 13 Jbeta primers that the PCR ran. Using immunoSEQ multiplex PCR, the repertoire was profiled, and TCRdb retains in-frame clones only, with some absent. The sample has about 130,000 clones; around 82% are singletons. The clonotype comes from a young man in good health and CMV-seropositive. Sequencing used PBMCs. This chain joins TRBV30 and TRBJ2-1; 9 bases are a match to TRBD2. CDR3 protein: CAWTGTSFYNEQFF. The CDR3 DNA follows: TGTGCCTGGACCGGGACTAGCTTCTACAATGAGCAGTTCTTC.